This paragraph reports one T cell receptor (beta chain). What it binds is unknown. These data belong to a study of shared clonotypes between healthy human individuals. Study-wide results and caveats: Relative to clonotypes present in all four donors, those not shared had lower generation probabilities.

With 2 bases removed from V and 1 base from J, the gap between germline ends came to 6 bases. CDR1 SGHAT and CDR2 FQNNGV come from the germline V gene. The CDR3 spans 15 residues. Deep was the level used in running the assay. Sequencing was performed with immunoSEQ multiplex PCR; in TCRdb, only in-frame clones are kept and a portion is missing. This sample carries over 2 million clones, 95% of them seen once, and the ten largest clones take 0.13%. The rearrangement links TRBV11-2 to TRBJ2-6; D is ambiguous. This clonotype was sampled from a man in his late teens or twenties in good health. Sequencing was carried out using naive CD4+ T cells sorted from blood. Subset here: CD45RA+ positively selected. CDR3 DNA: TGTGCCAGCAGCTTAATCTGGTCTGGGGCCAACGTCCTGACTTTC. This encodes CASSLIWSGANVLTF.